The 21 T cell receptor beta chains below come from one sample, sequenced in a study of response to subunit inactivated influenza vaccine. TCRdb passed the RT-PCR reads through MiXCR, listing each CDR3 protein once. This table has around 530,000 distinct CDR3 sequences, around 11% appearing once. The material sequenced was PBMCs from blood, taken on the day of vaccination. The receptors were sampled from a middle-aged man who received an inactivated influenza vaccine.

This clonotype was seen a few times. The rearrangement joins TRBV19 to TRBJ1-5; D gene uncertain. V shed 7 bases and J shed 4 bases, with 17 bases lying between them. The CDR3 spans 15 residues. CDR1 and CDR2 (germline): LNHDA, SQIVND (reference sequence). CDR3 residues: CASKQAHRLNQPQHF. As DNA, the CDR3 is TGTGCCAGTAAGCAGGCCCACCGTCTGAATCAGCCCCAGCATTTT.

The chain uses TRBV7-2 and TRBJ2-6, with D possibly matching TRBD2 (6 bases). The CDR3 contains 15 residues. V lost 2 bases and J 3 bases, leaving 8 bases between the germline ends. Germline CDR1 and CDR2: SGHTA and FQGNSA. The CDR3 nucleotides are TGTGCCAGCAGCTTATCGGGGGATGGGGCCAACGTCCTGACTTTC. Translating gives CASSLSGDGANVLTF.

The V and J genes are TRBV9 and TRBJ2-1; TRBD2 aligns across 7 bases. V dropped 4 bases and J dropped 2; count of bases not matched to a gene: 6. Germline V lookup: CDR1 SGDLS, CDR2 YYNGEE. The length of the CDR3 is 15 residues. The CDR3 reads CASSSGTIPYNEQFF. The CDR3, as DNA: TGTGCCAGCAGCTCCGGGACTATCCCCTACAATGAGCAGTTCTTC.

The genes are TRBV30 and TRBJ2-7, with D maybe TRBD2 (5 bases). The germline gives CDR1 GTSNPN, CDR2 SVGIG (reference sequence). V was pared by 0 bases and J by 2 bases, with 5 bases between. CDR3 length: 12 residues. Written as DNA, the CDR3 is TGTGCCTGGAGTGTACTAGCCTACGAGCAGTACTTC. Protein sequence: CAWSVLAYEQYF.

This clonotype appeared a few times. The rearrangement joins TRBV6-2 or TRBV6-3 to TRBJ2-2; D is undetermined. V lost 5 bases and J lost 7, with 5 bases in between. This CDR3 spans 11 amino acids. Germline V gene lookup returns CDR1 MNHEY and CDR2 SVGEGT. The CDR3 nucleotides are TGTGCCAGCAGTGATTTCGGGGAGCTGTTTTTT. As protein: CASSDFGELFF.

This clonotype appeared many times. This rearrangement joins TRBV29-1 to TRBJ2-3; TRBD2 aligns across 11 bases. The germline CDR1 and CDR2 sequences are SQVTM and ANQGSEA. The CDR3 spans 14 residues. V lost 4 bases and J lost 6; bases outside the gene matches: 6. The DNA of the CDR3 is TGCAGCGTTGGTAGCGGGGGGGCCCGGGATACGCAGTATTTT. Residues: CSVGSGGARDTQYF.

The chain carries TRBV5-1 and TRBJ2-1, with 7 nucleotides matching TRBD1. Germline lookup yields CDR1 SGHRS and CDR2 YFSETQ. With 0 bases clipped from V and 7 bases from J, the junction kept 13 bases outside the gene matches. The CDR3 runs 17 residues. CDR3 loop: CASSLGGAGGIMNEQFF. Here the CDR3 DNA reads TGCGCCAGCAGCTTGGGGGGCGCAGGGGGAATAATGAATGAGCAGTTCTTC.

The V and J genes are TRBV10-2 and TRBJ2-3, with D possibly being TRBD2 (6 bases). Deletions cut 6 bases from V and 4 bases from J, with 17 bases between. Germline CDR1 and CDR2: WSHSY and SAAADI. The CDR3 has 15 residues. CDR3: CASSKDVAEADTQYF. For the CDR3, the DNA is TGCGCCAGCAGCAAGGACGTAGCGGAGGCAGATACGCAGTATTTT.

This clonotype was counted only a few times. V and J are TRBV6-2 or TRBV6-3 and TRBJ2-1, with D possibly being TRBD2 (5 bases). The CDR3 sequence is 11 residues long. V dropped 5 bases and J dropped 12 bases, with 11 bases sitting between them. Germline CDR1 MNHEY, CDR2 SVGEGT. This CDR3 reads CASSHSGLQFF. The CDR3 DNA is TGTGCCAGCAGTCACAGCGGATTGCAGTTCTTC.

This clonotype was recorded a few times. The V call is TRBV28, the J call TRBJ2-7; the D is unclear. This CDR3 contains 14 residues. Germline V gene lookup returns CDR1 MDHEN and CDR2 SYDVKM. Trimming left V 6 bases short and J 0 bases short, with 12 bases between. The CDR3 region is CASSPVLSSYEQYF. Here the CDR3 DNA reads TGTGCCAGCAGCCCCGTCTTGAGCTCCTACGAGCAGTACTTC.

In its sample, this clonotype was seen a few times. The V call is TRBV10-2, the J call TRBJ2-7; D might be TRBD1 (6 bases). The germline V and J ends were trimmed by 6 bases and 6 bases, with 12 bases remaining between them. There are 12 residues in the CDR3. Per the germline V gene, CDR1 is WSHSY and CDR2 is SAAADI. The chain's CDR3 is CASREQGSEQYF. The CDR3 DNA reads TGCGCCAGCAGAGAACAGGGTTCCGAGCAGTACTTC.

This clonotype was counted a few times. The rearrangement joins TRBV7-2 to TRBJ2-6, with D unresolved. The CDR3 covers 15 residues. The V gene lost 5 bases and the J gene lost 0 bases, with 8 bases spanning the gap. Germline V CDR1 and CDR2: SGHTA, FQGNSA. This CDR3 reads CASSQWDSGANVLTF. The CDR3 nucleotides read TGTGCCAGCAGCCAATGGGACTCTGGGGCCAACGTCCTGACTTTC.

This clonotype has more than one count but fewer than ten. The chain has TRBV24-1 and TRBJ2-3, with 11 bases matching TRBD2. The CDR3 has 16 residues. The trim removed 4 bases at V and 1 base at J, leaving 3 bases unmatched. Germline V CDR1 and CDR2: KGHDR, SFDVKD. CDR3: CATSERLAGRTDTQYF. As DNA, the CDR3 is TGTGCCACCAGTGAGCGACTAGCGGGGCGCACAGATACGCAGTATTTT.

The gene calls are TRBV20-1 and TRBJ2-3; weak D call: TRBD2 (6 bases). The length of the CDR3 is 17 residues. Trimming took 1 base from V and 1 from J, leaving 18 bases between them. Germline loops: CDR1 DFQATT, CDR2 SNEGSKA (reference sequence). The CDR3, as DNA: TGCAGTGCTAGAGCCAATCGGAGGGGAGTCGGCACAGATACGCAGTATTTT. This encodes CSARANRRGVGTDTQYF.

This clonotype was detected ten times or more. The chain employs TRBV4-2 and TRBJ2-7; the match to TRBD2 covers 13 bases. Germline values: CDR1 LGHNA, CDR2 YNFKEQ. This CDR3 region has 15 residues. The trim removed 3 bases at V and 5 bases at J, leaving 4 bases unmatched. Written as DNA, the CDR3 is TGTGCCAGCAGCCAGGGGACTAGCGGGGATAACGAGCAGTACTTC. It encodes CASSQGTSGDNEQYF.

On this clonotype: A read error may be the cause here, since a much bigger clone is one base away. V and J are TRBV12-3 or TRBV12-4 and TRBJ2-2, with TRBD2 matching over 9 bases. The CDR3 consists of 15 residues. CDR3 residues: CASSPSGANTGQLFF. CDR3 DNA sequence: TGTGCCAGCAGTCCTAGCGGGGCGAACACCGGGCAGCTGTTTTTT.

This clonotype was found a few times. The V call is TRBV15, the J call TRBJ2-2; 8 bases fit TRBD2. With V trimmed by 8 bases and J by 0 bases, 5 bases remained unmatched. Germline V lookup: CDR1 LNHNV, CDR2 YYDKDF (reference sequence). The CDR3 is made up of 15 amino acids. The CDR3 DNA is TGTGCCACCGGGCGGGAGGTAACGAACACCGGGGAGCTGTTTTTT. Its translation: CATGREVTNTGELFF.

The table lists this clonotype with many counts. The CDR3 coding sequence is TGCAGCGTTGAAGATACGAGCGGGAGAGCTGAGCAGTTCTTC. Its translation: CSVEDTSGRAEQFF. This sequence joins TRBV29-1 and TRBJ2-1; 8 bases fit TRBD2. This CDR3 is 14 amino acids long. Germline V gene sequence: CDR1 SQVTM, CDR2 ANQGSEA. Germline trimming cut 0 bases from V and 9 bases from J; bases unmatched to any gene: 7.

The rearrangement joins TRBV28 to TRBJ2-2; no clear D. Germline V gives CDR1 MDHEN, CDR2 SYDVKM. V lost 6 bases and J 12 bases, leaving 14 bases between the germline ends. The CDR3 contains 12 residues. The CDR3 bases are TGTGCCAGCAGCCCCTTTGGTAGTAAGCTGTTTTTT. Encoded protein: CASSPFGSKLFF.

J is TRBJ1-1 and V is TRBV5-1; D is unresolved. The CDR3 spans 13 residues. Germline-derived CDR1 and CDR2 are SGHRS and YFSETQ. The V and J ends lost 4 bases and 6 bases respectively, with 13 bases between them. Here the CDR3 DNA reads TGCGCCAGCAGCCCCACCGGTGGGTCTGAAGCTTTCTTT. It is translated as CASSPTGGSEAFF. Looking up the rest from reference TRBV5-1 and TRBJ1-1 gives the full variable domain: KAGVTQTPRYLIKTRGQQVTLSCSPISGHRSVSWYQQTPGQGLQFLFEYFSETQRNKGNFPGRFSGRQFSNSRSEMNVSTLELGDSALYLCASSPTGGSEAFFGQGTRLTVV.

The V call is TRBV4-1, the J call TRBJ2-2; 9 nucleotides agree with TRBD2. The CDR3 loop spans 17 amino acids. Losses at the gene ends were 4 bases for V and 3 bases for J; bases not matched to a gene: 9. The germline V gene encodes CDR1 MGHRA and CDR2 YSYEKL. CDR3 amino acids: CASSPRLAEPHTGELFF. CDR3 coding DNA: TGCGCCAGCAGCCCTAGACTAGCGGAGCCCCACACCGGGGAGCTGTTTTTT.